Below are 8 T cell receptor beta chains sequenced from a single sample in a study of shared clonotypes between healthy human individuals. Here immunoSEQ multiplex PCR was the method, and the copy in TCRdb shows in-frame clones only, minus some. The sample contains roughly 2 million clones, about 94% of which appear only once. The sequenced material came from naive CD4+ T cells sorted from blood. Subset defined: CD45RA+ positively selected. All receptors derive from a man between 18 and 35 years old in good health.

This sequence joins TRBV18 and TRBJ2-5; D assignment may be TRBD1 or TRBD2 (5 bases each). CDR1 and CDR2 (germline): KGHSH, LQKENI. Trimming shortened V by 5 bases and J by 4 bases, and 11 bases separated the two germline ends. The CDR3 spans 13 residues. As DNA, the CDR3 is TGTGCCAGCTCAACGGGACCGGGAGAGACCCAGTACTTC. The encoded protein is CASSTGPGETQYF.

As for this clone: The sample carries other DNA sequences with the same CDR3. The V gene is TRBV18, the J gene TRBJ2-2; TRBD1 might be the D (6 bases). The V end lost 0 bases, the J end lost 1 base, and 6 bases lay between the germline ends. The CDR3 runs to 15 residues. Germline values: CDR1 KGHSH, CDR2 LQKENI. In DNA, the CDR3 is TGTGCCAGCTCACCACCAGGGGGGAACACCGGGGAGCTGTTTTTT. This encodes CASSPPGGNTGELFF.

In nucleotides, the CDR3 is TGTGCCATCAGTAAGACTAGCGGGGTTGAGTCCCAGTACTTC. Residues: CAISKTSGVESQYF. The chain carries TRBV10-3 and TRBJ2-5, with 11 bases matching TRBD2. The CDR3 has 14 residues. Germline V gene data show CDR1 as ENHRY and CDR2 as SYGVKD. Trimming removed 5 bases from V and 9 bases from J; junction bases left unmatched: 8.

This sequence joins TRBV7-6 and TRBJ1-4; possible D gene TRBD1, 5 bases. The CDR3 contains 15 residues. Germline V gene sequence: CDR1 SGHVS, CDR2 FNYEAQ. The V and J ends lost 5 bases and 4 bases respectively, with 14 bases between them. The DNA of the CDR3 is TGTGCCAGCAGCCGCGACAGACAGATTAATGAAAAACTGTTTTTT. Translation gives CASSRDRQINEKLFF.

On this clone itself: Other DNA sequences in the sample encode the same CDR3. CDR3 nucleotide sequence: TGTGCCATCAGTGAGTCATTAGGAGAGACCCAGTACTTC. The encoded protein is CAISESLGETQYF. The chain has TRBV10-3 and TRBJ2-5; no clear D. This CDR3 comprises 13 residues. Germline V gene lookup returns CDR1 ENHRY and CDR2 SYGVKD. V gave up 0 bases and J gave up 4 bases, with 6 bases separating them.

This rearrangement joins TRBV6-5 to TRBJ2-3, with a weak D call TRBD2 (6 bases). Trimming removed 4 bases from V and 11 bases from J, with 13 bases in between. This CDR3 spans 12 amino acids. Germline lookup yields CDR1 MNHEY and CDR2 SVGAGI. The CDR3: CASSSPGLMQYF. In nucleotides, the CDR3 is TGTGCCAGCAGTTCGCCGGGACTTATGCAGTATTTT.

This chain links TRBV5-5 with TRBJ2-1; D unclear. The CDR3 contains 15 residues. V was shortened by 1 base and J by 4 bases, with 12 bases between the two germline ends. Germline lookup yields CDR1 SGHKS and CDR2 YYEKEE (reference sequence). CDR3 nucleotides: TGTGCCAGCAGCTTGTCAGCGTCCCTGTACAATGAGCAGTTCTTC. It is translated as CASSLSASLYNEQFF.

This chain joins TRBV6-6 and TRBJ2-7, with TRBD1 matching 9 bases. V dropped 5 bases and J dropped 6; count of bases not matched to a gene: 11. The CDR3 length is 15 residues. Germline V CDR1 and CDR2: MNHNY, SVGAGI (reference sequence). CDR3 region: CASSRPGQGGPEQYF. DNA of the CDR3: TGTGCCAGCAGTCGACCGGGACAGGGAGGACCCGAGCAGTACTTC.